One and the same sample provided the 9 T cell receptor beta chains below, sequenced in a study of T cells in Graves' hyperthyroidism and ophthalmopathy. Template material for amplifying TCR beta CDR3 regions consisted of RNA transcripts. An initial round of RT-PCR targeting the TCR CDR3 relied on the HTBI primer set. TCRdb independently ran MiXCR on the multiplex PCR reads; one entry per CDR3 protein. The sample lists 450,000 to 650,000 distinct CDR3 sequences; 15% to 20% were seen once. The specimen was blood. These receptors were collected from a woman aged 18 to 35 with Graves' ophthalmopathy.

The chain links TRBV5-1 to TRBJ2-3; D ambiguous. Germline CDR1 reads SGHRS; CDR2 reads YFSETQ. This CDR3 has 12 amino acids. V shed 6 bases and J shed 2 bases, with 7 bases lying between them. CDR3 coding DNA: TGCGCCAGCACGGACCCCACAGATACGCAGTATTTT. This gives the protein CASTDPTDTQYF.

V is TRBV19 and J is TRBJ1-5; D unresolved. Germline V gene lookup returns CDR1 LNHDA and CDR2 SQIVND (reference sequence). CDR3 size: 13 residues. V lost 2 bases and J 4 bases, leaving 6 bases between the germline ends. CDR3 loop: CASSISPNQPQHF. DNA of the CDR3: TGTGCCAGTAGTATATCCCCAAATCAGCCCCAGCATTTT.

This clonotype was detected only a few times. This chain joins TRBV13 and TRBJ1-1, with 10 bases aligning to TRBD1. The CDR3 runs 13 residues. In germline, CDR1 is PRHDT, CDR2 FYEKMQ (reference sequence). V lost 5 bases to trimming and J lost 10 bases; unmatched junction nucleotides: 7. CDR3 bases: TGTGCCAGCAGCCGGACAGGGGGAAGTGTAGCTTTCTTT. This sequence encodes CASSRTGGSVAFF.

This clonotype showed up many times. The CDR3 loop reads CASSPGAGGTDTQYF. The CDR3 region has the DNA TGTGCCAGCTCACCAGGGGCGGGAGGAACAGATACGCAGTATTTT. The chain recombines TRBV18 with TRBJ2-3; 8 positions match TRBD2. This CDR3 region has 15 residues. Germline CDR1 and CDR2: KGHSH and LQKENI. After removal of 2 bases from V and 3 bases from J, the junction contained 4 bases not matched to a gene. The full variable domain, with the rest looked up from reference TRBV18 and TRBJ2-3, is NAGVMQNPRHLVRRRGQEARLRCSPMKGHSHVYWYRQLPEEGLKFMVYLQKENIIDESGMPKERFSAEFPKEGPSILRIQQVVRGDSAAYFCASSPGAGGTDTQYFGPGTRLTVL.

This clonotype was picked up many times. The rearrangement uses TRBV30 and TRBJ1-5; D not certain. Germline V gives CDR1 GTSNPN, CDR2 SVGIG (reference sequence). The CDR3 spans 15 residues. V was trimmed by 0 bases and J by 2 bases, leaving 11 bases between them. CDR3: CAWSVMRDGNQPQHF. Here the CDR3 DNA reads TGTGCCTGGAGTGTGATGCGGGATGGCAATCAGCCCCAGCATTTT.

The V call is TRBV9, the J call TRBJ2-1; 9 nucleotides line up with TRBD2. The CDR3 length is 14 residues. Germline trimming cut 3 bases from V and 9 bases from J; bases unmatched to any gene: 7. The germline CDR1 and CDR2 sequences are SGDLS and YYNGEE. The CDR3 here is CASSASGMSGEQFF. The CDR3 DNA reads as TGTGCCAGCAGCGCTAGCGGGATGTCTGGTGAGCAGTTCTTC.

This clonotype appeared a few times. For the CDR3, the DNA is TGCAGTGCTAGAGATCACCAGGGACACGCGGGGATAAACACTGAAGCTTTCTTT. Amino acid sequence: CSARDHQGHAGINTEAFF. The chain joins TRBV20-1 to TRBJ1-1; possibly TRBD1 for D (6 bases). The germline V gene has CDR1 DFQATT and CDR2 SNEGSKA (reference sequence). The CDR3 spans 18 residues. V dropped 0 bases and J dropped 2 bases, with 22 bases sitting between them.

This clonotype has a count of ten or more. This chain uses TRBV28 with TRBJ1-5; 8 nucleotides agree with TRBD1. This CDR3 has 13 amino acids. Losses at the gene ends were 7 bases for V and 4 bases for J; bases not matched to a gene: 3. Germline CDR1 and CDR2: MDHEN and SYDVKM. The CDR3 loop reads CASTDRENQPQHF. In DNA form, the CDR3 reads TGTGCCAGCACGGACAGGGAAAATCAGCCCCAGCATTTT.

This chain uses TRBV19 with TRBJ2-7, with 11 positions matching TRBD2. The CDR3 totals 15 residues. The germline CDR1 and CDR2 sequences are LNHDA and SQIVND (reference sequence). The V gene end was trimmed by 1 base and the J gene end by 3 bases; junction bases not matched to a gene: 2. The CDR3, as DNA: TGTGCCAGTAGTATAGGACTAGCGGGAAACTACGAGCAGTACTTC. Its protein is CASSIGLAGNYEQYF.